The 10 T cell receptor beta chains below come from one sample, sequenced in a study of blood T cell repertoires in COVID-19. Here immunoSEQ multiplex PCR was the method, and the copy in TCRdb shows in-frame clones only, minus some. The table includes under 150,000 clones, approximately 80% detected once. Sequenced: peripheral blood. These receptor sequences come from a woman of 80 years or more with active or convalescent COVID-19.

This chain connects TRBV28 to TRBJ1-1; no clear D gene. Germline-derived CDR1 and CDR2 are MDHEN and SYDVKM. The CDR3 spans 12 residues. Trimming left V 8 bases short and J 0 bases short, with 7 bases between. The CDR3 loop reads CASEAVNTEAFF. DNA of the CDR3: TGTGCCAGCGAAGCGGTGAACACTGAAGCTTTCTTT. The full variable domain, rest sourced from reference TRBV28 and TRBJ1-1, is DVKVTQSSRYLVKRTGEKVFLECVQDMDHENMFWYRQDPGLGLRLIYFSYDVKMKEKGDIPEGYSVSREKKERFSLILESASTNQTSMYLCASEAVNTEAFFGQGTRLTVV.

The rearrangement uses TRBV11-3 and TRBJ2-5; TRBD2 aligns across 7 bases. After removal of 6 bases from V and 10 bases from J, the junction contained 11 bases not matched to a gene. The CDR3 has 13 amino acids. CDR1 and CDR2 (germline): SGHNT, YENEEA. In DNA, the CDR3 is TGTGCCAGCAGTCCTGGGGCCCGCGGGAGCCAGTACTTC. Protein: CASSPGARGSQYF.

This rearrangement joins TRBV11-2 to TRBJ2-3; a weak D match, TRBD2 (6 bases). Germline values: CDR1 SGHAT, CDR2 FQNNGV. V dropped 3 bases and J dropped 2 bases, with 15 bases sitting between them. The CDR3 is 16 amino acids. The CDR3 loop is CASSLRLSGATDTQYF. The CDR3 DNA sequence: TGTGCCAGCAGCTTGAGGCTTAGCGGCGCCACAGATACGCAGTATTTT.

The chain uses TRBV28 and TRBJ2-7, with D perhaps TRBD1 (6 bases). V shed 11 bases and J shed 2 bases, with 22 bases lying between them. CDR3 length: 15 residues. The germline gives CDR1 MDHEN, CDR2 SYDVKM. Here the CDR3 DNA reads TGTGCCGGACAGCGCGCAGGCCTGCAAGCCTACGAGCAGTACTTC. Its protein is CAGQRAGLQAYEQYF.

The chain recombines TRBV6-1 with TRBJ2-3; tentatively, D is TRBD2 (7 bases). V lost 2 bases, J lost 0 bases, and 18 bases lay in between. The germline CDR1 and CDR2 sequences are MNHNS and SASEGT. The CDR3 loop spans 18 amino acids. The CDR3 is CASSENFGGAGSTDTQYF. The DNA for the CDR3 is TGTGCCAGCAGTGAAAATTTTGGGGGGGCTGGGAGCACAGATACGCAGTATTTT.

In DNA, the CDR3 is TGTGCCAGCAGCCCACAGCCTACTAGCTCTGGAAACACCATATATTTT. It translates to CASSPQPTSSGNTIYF. This chain uses TRBV9 with TRBJ1-3, with D uncertain. Germline V gives CDR1 SGDLS, CDR2 YYNGEE. V was trimmed by 4 bases and J by 0 bases, leaving 14 bases between them. The CDR3 covers 16 residues.

The rearrangement uses TRBV5-5 and TRBJ2-2; D call uncertain. Germline V gene data show CDR1 as SGHKS and CDR2 as YYEKEE (reference sequence). V lost 0 bases and J 2 bases, leaving 8 bases between the germline ends. The CDR3 runs 15 residues. CDR3 loop: CASSLEWPNTGELFF. CDR3 nucleotide sequence: TGTGCCAGCAGCTTGGAATGGCCCAACACCGGGGAGCTGTTTTTT.

V gene TRBV4-1 combines with J gene TRBJ1-1; weak D call: TRBD1 (6 bases). Trimming left V 3 bases short and J 7 bases short, with 12 bases between. CDR3 size: 13 residues. Germline V gives CDR1 MGHRA, CDR2 YSYEKL. The CDR3 is CASSHVQGDEAFF. Written as DNA, the CDR3 is TGCGCCAGCAGCCACGTACAGGGTGATGAAGCTTTCTTT.

This chain joins TRBV18 and TRBJ2-7; D is undetermined. Deletions cut 5 bases from V and 5 bases from J, with 7 bases between. Per the germline V gene, CDR1 is KGHSH and CDR2 is LQKENI. The CDR3 contains 11 residues. The CDR3: CASSGPHEQYF. The CDR3, as DNA: TGTGCCAGCTCAGGGCCCCACGAGCAGTACTTC.

The chain joins TRBV14 to TRBJ2-7, with D possibly being TRBD2 (6 bases). The germline gives CDR1 SGHDN, CDR2 FVKESK. CDR3 size: 16 residues. The V gene lost 4 bases and the J gene lost 5 bases, with 21 bases spanning the gap. CDR3 amino acids: CASSPGLVGRPHEQYF. CDR3 nucleotides: TGTGCCAGCAGCCCTGGACTCGTGGGGAGGCCCCACGAGCAGTACTTC. The variable domain in full, with the rest retrieved from reference TRBV14 and TRBJ2-7, is EAGVTQFPSHSVIEKGQTVTLRCDPISGHDNLYWYRRVMGKEIKFLLHFVKESKQDESGMPNNRFLAERTGGTYSTLKVQPAELEDSGVYFCASSPGLVGRPHEQYFGPGTRLTVT.